This T cell receptor (beta chain) was identified in a study of glioma-infiltrating T cells after dendritic cell vaccination. On the study more broadly: Patients received autologous tumor lysate-pulsed dendritic cell vaccination between the early 2000s and the early 2010s. Dendritic cell vaccine was injected intradermally three times, biweekly.

V lost 2 bases, J lost 5 bases, and 15 bases lay in between. CDR1 is MNHEY, CDR2 SMNVEV, per germline (reference sequence). The CDR3 has 15 residues. Before vaccination, two weeks after the third vaccination, and at progression, PBMC were collected. Using immunoSEQ multiplex PCR, the repertoire was profiled, and TCRdb retains in-frame clones only, with some absent. The sample holds 71,000 or so clones, 81% seen once. The chain links TRBV27 to TRBJ1-1; D might be TRBD1 (5 bases). This TCR was sampled from a human donor with glioblastoma. The specimen was blood, collected before dendritic cell vaccination. Here the CDR3 reads CASSLRERGGTEAFF. In DNA, the CDR3 is TGTGCCAGCAGTTTACGGGAACGCGGGGGGACTGAAGCTTTCTTT.